The 3 T cell receptor beta chains reported below all come from one sample, sequenced in a study of cytomegalovirus exposure and HLA in healthy donors. It was with 60 Vbeta and 13 Jbeta primers that the PCR ran. Profiling relied on immunoSEQ multiplex PCR, and the TCRdb table lists in-frame clones only, not all of them. This table has 100,000 or so clones, 70% to 90% appearing once. Source material: PBMCs. These receptors were collected from a man between 35 and 55 years old in good health and CMV-seronegative.

The V and J genes are TRBV7-3 and TRBJ1-1; possible D gene TRBD1, 5 bases. Looked up from germline, CDR1 is SGHTA and CDR2 is FQGTGA. There are 13 residues in the CDR3. Deletions cut 5 bases from V and 3 bases from J, with 10 bases between. CDR3 DNA sequence: TGTGCCAGCAGCCCAGCAGGGTACACTGAAGCTTTCTTT. Translating gives CASSPAGYTEAFF.

This clone was seen only once. The rearrangement uses TRBV5-1 and TRBJ1-4; possible D gene TRBD1, 5 bases. From germline, CDR1 is SGHRS and CDR2 YFSETQ. The V end was cut by 7 bases, the J end by 6 bases, with 16 bases between. CDR3 length: 14 residues. CDR3 DNA sequence: TGCGCCAGCGGACGGGGGACTGACTATGAAAAACTGTTTTTT. It yields the protein CASGRGTDYEKLFF.

The J gene is TRBJ2-2, the V gene TRBV7-2; tentative D call: TRBD1 (5 bases). This CDR3 region has 15 residues. The V and J ends lost 2 bases and 1 base respectively, with 8 bases between them. CDR1 and CDR2 (germline): SGHTA, FQGNSA. CDR3 nucleotide sequence: TGTGCCAGCAGCTTATCAGGGCAGAACACCGGGGAGCTGTTTTTT. As protein: CASSLSGQNTGELFF.